One and the same sample provided the 16 T cell receptor beta chains below, sequenced in a study of human T cells and chemical hapten exposure. The sample's time point: pre-sensitization, week 0. The treatment denotes: therapeutic diphenylcyclopropenone sensitization with weekly scalp DPC. TCRdb analysed the RACE reads with MiXCR anew, one entry per CDR3 protein. The sample shows roughly 100,000 distinct CDR3 sequences, 11% of them seen only once. The sequences come from whole blood, collected in connection with sensitization to the hapten diphenylcyclopropenone (DPC). The origin of the receptors is a woman aged 60-75 years with alopecia areata. Some clones in this sample may be carry-over from other donors' samples.

At least ten counts were recorded for this clonotype. J is TRBJ2-6 and V is TRBV5-4, with 9 nucleotides matching TRBD1. The germline V gene has CDR1 SGHNT and CDR2 YYREEE (reference sequence). This CDR3 is built from 16 residues. J gave up 4 bases and V 1 base, and 3 bases lay outside the gene matches. The CDR3 reads CASSLTGGSGANVLTF. The CDR3 DNA follows: TGTGCCAGCAGCTTGACAGGGGGCTCGGGGGCCAACGTCCTGACTTTC.

The chain uses TRBV6-6 and TRBJ2-1; 9 bases fit TRBD1. The germline V gene has CDR1 MNHNY and CDR2 SVGAGI (reference sequence). V lost 6 bases, J lost 7 bases, and 10 bases stayed unmatched. The length of the CDR3 is 15 residues. The CDR3 loop is CASSPGTGPMNEQFF. The CDR3 DNA follows: TGTGCCAGCAGCCCCGGGACAGGGCCAATGAATGAGCAGTTCTTC.

This clonotype was counted ten times or more. The chain recombines TRBV12-3 or TRBV12-4 with TRBJ1-1, with 7 nucleotides matching TRBD1. The CDR3 length is 14 residues. V gave up 5 bases and J gave up 4 bases; unmatched junction bases: 7. The CDR3 region has the DNA TGTGCCAGCAGTCCCTTCCAGGGGGGCACTGAAGCTTTCTTT. Protein product: CASSPFQGGTEAFF.

This clonotype was counted at least ten times. The chain is built from TRBV2 and TRBJ2-1; 7 bases map to TRBD1. Germline CDR1 and CDR2: SNHLY and FYNNEI. CDR3 length equals 17 residues. J gave up 4 bases and V 0 bases, and 9 bases lay outside the gene matches. In DNA form, the CDR3 reads TGTGCCAGCAGTGAAGCGTGGCCGGGACAGAGTTACAATGAGCAGTTCTTC. Protein product: CASSEAWPGQSYNEQFF.

In this sample, this clonotype turned up many times. The chain combines TRBV6-5 with TRBJ2-6; D not resolved. Germline loops: CDR1 MNHEY, CDR2 SVGAGI. The CDR3 consists of 16 residues. The germline V and J ends were trimmed by 6 bases and 0 bases, with 12 bases remaining between them. This CDR3 reads CASRNRPVSGANVLTF. CDR3 nucleotide sequence: TGTGCCAGCAGAAACCGTCCCGTCTCTGGGGCCAACGTCCTGACTTTC.

This clonotype came up many times. V gene TRBV29-1 combines with J gene TRBJ1-1; unclear D gene. Looked up from germline, CDR1 is SQVTM and CDR2 is ANQGSEA. The CDR3 is 14 residues long. The V gene lost 5 bases and the J gene lost 0 bases, with 13 bases spanning the gap. The CDR3 region is CSVRYGIMNTEAFF. CDR3 DNA: TGCAGCGTTCGATATGGGATAATGAACACTGAAGCTTTCTTT.

This clonotype has ten or more counts. V and J are TRBV20-1 and TRBJ1-1, with unresolved D. CDR3 length equals 12 residues. V was pared by 5 bases and J by 4 bases, with 11 bases between. Germline-derived CDR1 and CDR2 are DFQATT and SNEGSKA (reference sequence). The CDR3 coding sequence is TGCAGTGCTCCGTCAGTCGGCACTGAAGCTTTCTTT. It yields the protein CSAPSVGTEAFF.

This clonotype has ten or more counts. V and J are TRBV6-5 and TRBJ2-5; D is perhaps TRBD1 or TRBD2 (6 bases each). Looked up from germline, CDR1 is MNHEY and CDR2 is SVGAGI. This CDR3 comprises 12 residues. V was shortened by 8 bases and J by 5 bases, with 12 bases between the two germline ends. The CDR3 loop is CASGGPGETQYF. DNA for the CDR3: TGTGCCAGCGGGGGGCCGGGGGAGACCCAGTACTTC.

This chain joins TRBV12-3 or TRBV12-4 and TRBJ2-2; tentative D call: TRBD2 (5 bases). V lost 2 bases and J 7 bases, leaving 11 bases between the germline ends. CDR3 length: 14 residues. The CDR3 here is CASSLRGFGGELFF. As DNA, the CDR3 is TGTGCCAGCAGTTTAAGAGGGTTTGGCGGGGAGCTGTTTTTT.

This clonotype was found a few times. The chain links TRBV11-2 to TRBJ2-3; D gene uncertain. CDR1 is SGHAT and CDR2 is FQNNGV in the germline V gene. The V end was cut by 6 bases, the J end by 6 bases, with 10 bases between. This CDR3 is 12 amino acids long. In DNA form, the CDR3 reads TGTGCCAGCAGTCATGTCGGGGATACGCAGTATTTT. It specifies CASSHVGDTQYF.

This clonotype has ten or more counts. The chain recombines TRBV5-1 with TRBJ1-4, with D uncertain. V lost 0 bases and J 8 bases, leaving 11 bases between the germline ends. The CDR3 loop spans 14 amino acids. Germline V gene lookup returns CDR1 SGHRS and CDR2 YFSETQ. CDR3 coding DNA: TGCGCCAGCAGCTTGGAGCAGAGGTGGGAAAAACTGTTTTTT. This translates into CASSLEQRWEKLFF.

This chain uses TRBV5-1 with TRBJ2-5; weak D call: TRBD2 (6 bases). V lost 2 bases and J lost 5, with 13 bases in between. The CDR3 is 14 amino acids. Looked up from germline, CDR1 is SGHRS and CDR2 is YFSETQ. The CDR3 reads CASSFGRGMETQYF. The CDR3 nucleotides are TGCGCCAGCAGCTTCGGCCGCGGGATGGAGACCCAGTACTTC.

There are many counts of this clonotype. J is TRBJ1-1 and V is TRBV18; 7 nucleotides line up with TRBD1. This CDR3 is built from 15 residues. Germline V lookup: CDR1 KGHSH, CDR2 LQKENI. Trimming removed 0 bases from V and 1 base from J; junction bases left unmatched: 2. The CDR3 DNA reads TGTGCCAGCTCACCACCTCACAGGGGGAACACTGAAGCTTTCTTT. Its translation: CASSPPHRGNTEAFF.

This clonotype has ten or more counts. The rearrangement joins TRBV29-1 to TRBJ2-3, with 9 nucleotides matching TRBD2. V shed 4 bases and J 0 bases; nucleotides not matched to a gene: 11. Germline loops: CDR1 SQVTM, CDR2 ANQGSEA. The CDR3 loop spans 17 amino acids. The CDR3 region is CSVGSSGAFTSTDTQYF. In nucleotides, the CDR3 is TGCAGCGTTGGATCTAGCGGGGCATTTACTAGCACAGATACGCAGTATTTT.

CDR3 in DNA: TGTGCCTGGAGTGTACTGGAGTACAATGAGCAGTTCTTC. Encoded protein: CAWSVLEYNEQFF. This chain joins TRBV30 and TRBJ2-1; D not resolved. Germline CDR1 and CDR2: GTSNPN and SVGIG (reference sequence). CDR3 length equals 13 residues. The V gene lost 0 bases and the J gene lost 4 bases, with 7 bases spanning the gap. The full variable domain, with the rest looked up from reference TRBV30 and TRBJ2-1, is SQTIHQWPATLVQPVGSPLSLECTVEGTSNPNLYWYRQAAGRGLQLLFYSVGIGQISSEVPQNLSASRPQDRQFILSSKKLLLSDSGFYLCAWSVLEYNEQFFGPGTRLTVL.

This clonotype was seen ten or more times. The CDR3, as DNA: TGCGCCAGCAGCTTGGCCCTTCGGGCGACTAACTATGGCTACACCTTC. Amino acid sequence: CASSLALRATNYGYTF. The chain has TRBV5-1 and TRBJ1-2, with unresolved D. This CDR3 is 16 amino acids long. Per germline, CDR1 SGHRS and CDR2 YFSETQ. Trimming took 0 bases from V and 0 from J, leaving 12 bases between them.